Listed here are 21 T cell receptor beta chains from one sample, sequenced in a study of T cells after yellow fever vaccination. TCRdb reanalysed the 5' RACE reads using MiXCR and keeps one entry per CDR3 protein. This table has about 350,000 distinct CDR3 sequences, roughly 8% appearing once. The material sequenced was PBMCs, taken roughly seven weeks after the first yellow fever vaccination. The source is a young man who received the YFV17D yellow fever vaccine.

In its sample, this clonotype was seen a few times. The chain carries TRBV5-1 and TRBJ2-5, with a tentative D call TRBD1 (6 bases). Trimming pared 2 bases from V and 3 bases from J, leaving 8 bases between. This CDR3 has 13 amino acids. Per the germline V gene, CDR1 is SGHRS and CDR2 is YFSETQ. CDR3 residues: CASSFRTEETQYF. The CDR3 DNA reads TGCGCCAGCAGCTTCCGGACAGAAGAGACCCAGTACTTC.

The V gene is TRBV7-3, the J gene TRBJ2-3, with 7 positions matching TRBD1. The germline gives CDR1 SGHTA, CDR2 FQGTGA. V dropped 5 bases and J dropped 3; count of bases not matched to a gene: 5. There are 14 residues in the CDR3. CDR3 in DNA: TGTGCCAGCAGCCCCAACAGGGGAACAGATACGCAGTATTTT. This translates into CASSPNRGTDTQYF. The variable domain in full, with the rest retrieved from reference TRBV7-3 and TRBJ2-3, is GAGVSQTPSNKVTEKGKYVELRCDPISGHTALYWYRQSLGQGPEFLIYFQGTGAADDSGLPNDRFFAVRPEGSVSTLKIQRTERGDSAVYLCASSPNRGTDTQYFGPGTRLTVL.

This clonotype was observed a handful of times. J is TRBJ1-4 and V is TRBV12-3 or TRBV12-4, with 11 nucleotides matching TRBD1. V lost 4 bases to trimming and J lost 4 bases; unmatched junction nucleotides: 8. The CDR3 loop spans 17 amino acids. The CDR3: CASSSWTGGFHNEKLFF. The CDR3 nucleotides are TGTGCCAGCAGTTCATGGACAGGGGGCTTTCATAATGAAAAACTGTTTTTT.

The chain carries TRBV27 and TRBJ2-3, with no clear D. V was trimmed by 7 bases and J by 4 bases, leaving 3 bases between them. Germline assignment: CDR1 MNHEY and CDR2 SMNVEV (reference sequence). The CDR3 totals 10 residues. CDR3 residues: CASKADTQYF. The CDR3 nucleotides read TGTGCCAGCAAGGCAGATACGCAGTATTTT.

This clonotype was recorded a few times. This chain joins TRBV20-1 and TRBJ2-7; tentatively, D is TRBD1 (5 bases). The germline gives CDR1 DFQATT, CDR2 SNEGSKA (reference sequence). The V end was cut by 4 bases, the J end by 10 bases, with 11 bases between. This CDR3 region has 10 residues. The CDR3 sequence: CSANWQGQYF. The CDR3 DNA sequence: TGCAGTGCTAATTGGCAGGGACAGTACTTC.

Written as DNA, the CDR3 is TGTGCCAGCAGCTTGGAGGGGGACTGGGGTGCTTTCTTT. This gives the protein CASSLEGDWGAFF. The gene calls are TRBV5-5 and TRBJ1-1, with a weak D call TRBD1 (6 bases). The CDR3 spans 13 residues. The germline V gene has CDR1 SGHKS and CDR2 YYEKEE (reference sequence). V shed 0 bases and J shed 11 bases, with 14 bases lying between them.

V and J are TRBV5-6 and TRBJ1-2; D is uncertain. V lost 4 bases and J 2 bases, leaving 12 bases between the germline ends. This CDR3 comprises 14 residues. Germline V gives CDR1 SGHDT, CDR2 YYEEEE. Written as DNA, the CDR3 is TGTGCCAGCAGCACCCCGCGGTTCAACTATGGCTACACCTTC. Translated: CASSTPRFNYGYTF. Drawing the rest from reference TRBV5-6 and TRBJ1-2, the complete variable domain is DAGVTQSPTHLIKTRGQQVTLRCSPKSGHDTVSWYQQALGQGPQFIFQYYEEEERQRGNFPDRFSGHQFPNYSSELNVNALLLGDSALYLCASSTPRFNYGYTFGSGTRLTVV.

This clonotype was seen many times. The rearrangement uses TRBV5-1 and TRBJ1-4; the match to TRBD1 covers 10 bases. J lost 8 bases, V lost 4 bases, and 14 bases had no gene match. CDR1 SGHRS and CDR2 YFSETQ come from the germline V gene. This CDR3 spans 17 amino acids. CDR3 DNA: TGCGCCAGCAGCATTGCGATAACCGGGACAGGGGAGGAAAAACTGTTTTTT. The encoded protein is CASSIAITGTGEEKLFF.

This clonotype was recorded a few times. The chain employs TRBV5-1 and TRBJ2-5, with 8 bases matching TRBD2. This CDR3 is 15 amino acids long. V dropped 2 bases and J dropped 1; count of bases not matched to a gene: 4. CDR1 is SGHRS, CDR2 YFSETQ, per germline. The CDR3 region has the DNA TGCGCCAGCAGCTTCCGGGGGGGATCCCAAGAGACCCAGTACTTC. Residues: CASSFRGGSQETQYF. The whole variable domain, remainder taken from reference TRBV5-1 and TRBJ2-5, is KAGVTQTPRYLIKTRGQQVTLSCSPISGHRSVSWYQQTPGQGLQFLFEYFSETQRNKGNFPGRFSGRQFSNSRSEMNVSTLELGDSALYLCASSFRGGSQETQYFGPGTRLLVL.

The chain couples TRBV5-5 to TRBJ2-3; 7 nucleotides line up with TRBD2. Trimming removed 2 bases from V and 2 bases from J; junction bases left unmatched: 5. Germline V CDR1 and CDR2: SGHKS, YYEKEE (reference sequence). The CDR3 has 15 residues. Here the CDR3 DNA reads TGTGCCAGCAGCTTAGGACTAGGTGACACAGATACGCAGTATTTT. Its translation is CASSLGLGDTDTQYF.

The V and J genes are TRBV12-3 or TRBV12-4 and TRBJ1-4; D ambiguous. Trimming took 1 base from V and 8 from J, leaving 8 bases between them. The CDR3 loop spans 13 amino acids. Here the CDR3 DNA reads TGTGCCAGCAGTTTAGATGTGGGGGAAAAACTGTTTTTT. Its protein product is CASSLDVGEKLFF.

This clonotype was observed at least ten times. The chain couples TRBV20-1 to TRBJ1-2; D is perhaps TRBD1 (5 bases). V was clipped by 1 base and J by 1 base, with 10 bases between them. The CDR3 has 14 residues. CDR1 DFQATT and CDR2 SNEGSKA come from the germline V gene (reference sequence). Here the CDR3 DNA reads TGCAGTGCTAGAGGGGGCAGGCATAACTATGGCTACACCTTC. Translation: CSARGGRHNYGYTF.

The chain has TRBV20-1 and TRBJ2-3, with a tentative D call TRBD2 (6 bases). The germline CDR1 and CDR2 sequences are DFQATT and SNEGSKA (reference sequence). This CDR3 region has 14 residues. The germline V and J ends were trimmed by 2 bases and 6 bases, with 15 bases remaining between them. CDR3 nucleotide sequence: TGCAGTGCTAGAAATATTAGGGAGGCGGATACGCAGTATTTT. Its translation is CSARNIREADTQYF.

The J gene is TRBJ1-1, the V gene TRBV20-1; D might be TRBD1 (5 bases). Trimming removed 2 bases from V and 4 bases from J, with 20 bases in between. CDR1 and CDR2 from the germline V gene are DFQATT and SNEGSKA (reference sequence). CDR3 length: 16 amino acids. Here the CDR3 reads CSARSVSRDRSTEAFF. As DNA, the CDR3 is TGCAGTGCTAGAAGCGTTTCCCGGGACCGTAGCACTGAAGCTTTCTTT.

This clonotype was found a few times. The chain links TRBV27 to TRBJ1-1; 7 bases are shared with TRBD1. This CDR3 contains 14 residues. Germline CDR1 is MNHEY and CDR2 is SMNVEV (reference sequence). The J segment lost 6 bases and the V segment lost 6 bases, leaving 10 bases of the junction unmatched. The CDR3 nucleotides read TGTGCCAGCAGCCTCAGGGGGGCAGGCGCTGAAGCTTTCTTT. It specifies CASSLRGAGAEAFF.

The rearrangement uses TRBV20-1 and TRBJ1-6, with 7 positions matching TRBD1. From germline, CDR1 is DFQATT and CDR2 SNEGSKA (reference sequence). There are 12 residues in the CDR3. The CDR3 DNA reads TGCAGCGTAGACAGGGTTGATTCACCCCTCCACTTT. Translating gives CSVDRVDSPLHF.

This clonotype was observed at least ten times. The chain joins TRBV7-6 to TRBJ1-6; D is possibly TRBD1 (6 bases). V gave up 5 bases and J gave up 9 bases, with 14 bases separating them. This CDR3 comprises 14 residues. The germline V gene encodes CDR1 SGHVS and CDR2 FNYEAQ. The CDR3 nucleotides read TGTGCCAGCAGCCTGCGACAGGCTAGTTCACCCCTCCACTTT. It codes for CASSLRQASSPLHF.

The table lists this clonotype with a few counts. The chain employs TRBV18 and TRBJ1-1; tentatively, D is TRBD1 (5 bases). V was trimmed by 2 bases and J by 0 bases, leaving 13 bases between them. Germline V gene data show CDR1 as KGHSH and CDR2 as LQKENI. This CDR3 comprises 16 residues. CDR3 sequence: CASSPTPSTVNTEAFF. CDR3 coding DNA: TGTGCCAGCTCACCAACCCCGTCGACAGTGAACACTGAAGCTTTCTTT.

This sequence joins TRBV20-1 and TRBJ2-7, with 12 bases identical to TRBD2. J was trimmed by 4 bases and V by 3 bases; bases with no gene match: 4. Germline values: CDR1 DFQATT, CDR2 SNEGSKA (reference sequence). CDR3 length: 14 amino acids. In DNA, the CDR3 is TGCAGTGCTAGTCTAGCGGGGGGGCGATACGAGCAGTACGTC. Protein: CSASLAGGRYEQYV.

The chain is built from TRBV4-2 and TRBJ2-1; 8 bases map to TRBD1. CDR1 and CDR2 (germline): LGHNA, YNFKEQ. V lost 0 bases, J lost 6 bases, and 4 bases stayed unmatched. This CDR3 has 15 amino acids. CDR3 sequence: CASSQDPTGGNEQFF. The CDR3 DNA is TGTGCCAGCAGCCAAGATCCAACAGGGGGCAATGAGCAGTTCTTC.

In its sample, this clonotype was seen a few times. The V call is TRBV7-6, the J call TRBJ2-5, with D uncertain. CDR1 and CDR2 from the germline V gene are SGHVS and FNYEAQ. This CDR3 contains 15 residues. V dropped 3 bases and J dropped 1 base, with 12 bases sitting between them. The CDR3 spells CASSLRVPPQETQYF. In nucleotides, the CDR3 is TGTGCCAGCAGCTTGAGAGTTCCACCCCAAGAGACCCAGTACTTC.